This T cell receptor beta chain was retrieved from a study of blood T cell repertoires in COVID-19. Method: immunoSEQ multiplex PCR; TCRdb's copy keeps in-frame clones and lacks some. The sample consists of tens of thousands of clones, 83% of them appearing once. The TCR sequence derives from a human donor in a cohort sampled during active COVID-19. What was sequenced was peripheral blood.

CDR3 in DNA: TGTGCCAGCAGCTGGCGACTAGCGGGAGATGTCGACGAGCAGTACTTC. The encoded protein is CASSWRLAGDVDEQYF. This chain joins TRBV3-1 (or the pseudogene TRBV3-2) and TRBJ2-7; 12 bases are a match to TRBD2. The length of the CDR3 is 16 residues. Germline V lookup: CDR1 LGHDT, CDR2 YNNKEL (reference sequence). V trimming: 5 bases; J trimming: 5 bases; junction bases outside the gene matches: 10.